This TCR beta chain was captured by sequencing in a study of T cell responses to AZD1222 COVID-19 vaccine. Study conclusions and caveats: Seropositive AZD1222 recipients at baseline numbered only 6 or 7. Clonal diversity was possibly underestimated, and the donors were mostly white British, with more females.

As regards this clone: Antigen specificity is unknown.

Looked up from germline, CDR1 is MNHEY and CDR2 is SVGAGI. This CDR3 is built from 14 residues. Trimming took off 3 bases at V and 3 bases at J, with 8 bases between the two ends. Produced via immunoSEQ multiplex PCR; TCRdb's table is partial and in-frame only. The sample lists some 180,000 clones; 90% to 95% were seen once. The V and J genes are TRBV6-5 and TRBJ2-2, with a tentative D call TRBD2 (6 bases). This TCR came from an adult who received the MenACWY meningococcal vaccine as a control. Source: peripheral blood, taken 28 days after the second dose of the MenACWY control vaccine. This CDR3 is CASSYWGDTGELFF. CDR3 nucleotide sequence: TGTGCCAGCAGTTATTGGGGGGACACCGGGGAGCTGTTTTTT.